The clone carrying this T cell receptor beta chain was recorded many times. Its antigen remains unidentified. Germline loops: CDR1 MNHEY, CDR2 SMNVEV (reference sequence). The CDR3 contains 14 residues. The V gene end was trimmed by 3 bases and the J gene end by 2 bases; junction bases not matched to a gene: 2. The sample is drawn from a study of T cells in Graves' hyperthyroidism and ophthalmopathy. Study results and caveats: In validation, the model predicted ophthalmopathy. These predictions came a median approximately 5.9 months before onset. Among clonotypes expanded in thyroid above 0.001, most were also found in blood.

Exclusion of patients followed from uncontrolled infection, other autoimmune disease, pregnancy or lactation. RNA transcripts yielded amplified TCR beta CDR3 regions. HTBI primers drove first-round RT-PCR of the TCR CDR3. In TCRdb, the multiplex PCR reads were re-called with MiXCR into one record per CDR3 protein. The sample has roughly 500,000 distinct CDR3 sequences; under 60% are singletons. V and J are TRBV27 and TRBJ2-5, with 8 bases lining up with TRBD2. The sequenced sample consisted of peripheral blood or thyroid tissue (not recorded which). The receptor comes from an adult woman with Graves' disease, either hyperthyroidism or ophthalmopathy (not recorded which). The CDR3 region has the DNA TGTGCCAGCAGTTTTAGCGGGGAACAAGAGACCCAGTACTTC. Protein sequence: CASSFSGEQETQYF.